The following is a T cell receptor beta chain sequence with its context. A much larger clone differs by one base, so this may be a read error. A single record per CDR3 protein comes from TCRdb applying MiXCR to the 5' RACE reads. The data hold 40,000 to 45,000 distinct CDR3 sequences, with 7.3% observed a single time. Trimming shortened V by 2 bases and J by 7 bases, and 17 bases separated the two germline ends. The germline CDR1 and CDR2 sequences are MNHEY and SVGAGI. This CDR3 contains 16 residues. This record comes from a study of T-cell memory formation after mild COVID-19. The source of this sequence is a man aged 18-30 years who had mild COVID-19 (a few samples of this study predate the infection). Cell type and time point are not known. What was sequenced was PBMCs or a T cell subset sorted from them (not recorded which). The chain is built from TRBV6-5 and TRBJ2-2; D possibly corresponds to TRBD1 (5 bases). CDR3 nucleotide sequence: TGTGCCAGCAGTTACCCGCATGGGGCAGGCCTCGGGGAGCTGTTTTTT. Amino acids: CASSYPHGAGLGELFF.